Sequencing of this T cell receptor beta chain was carried out in a study of blood T cell repertoires in COVID-19. Study at large: Acute-phase and convalescent COVID-19 samples originated in the United States, Italy and Spain. The cDNA or gDNA used as material had been derived from T cells, B-cell-depleted T cells, or PBMCs.

Methods used by the authors: Reference gene primer amplification in the assay estimated nucleated cell counts. Assay used: immunoSEQ multiplex PCR; TCRdb lists only in-frame clones, some missing. For V, J and clone size, that table is used; D and trimming come from the DNA. The sample carries 250,000 to 300,000 clones, over 75% recorded once. Seattle cases were enrolled at active infection and followed longitudinally. V lost 8 bases and J 5 bases, leaving 15 bases between the germline ends. This CDR3 is built from 13 residues. Per germline, CDR1 MDHEN and CDR2 SYDVKM. This chain links TRBV28 with TRBJ1-2; tentatively, D is TRBD1 (6 bases). The receptor was isolated from a woman in her seventies with COVID-19, enrolled during active disease. Source material: peripheral blood. CDR3 nucleotide sequence: TGTGCCAGCGGGGGCATAGCTCAATATGGCTACACCTTC. Encoded protein: CASGGIAQYGYTF.